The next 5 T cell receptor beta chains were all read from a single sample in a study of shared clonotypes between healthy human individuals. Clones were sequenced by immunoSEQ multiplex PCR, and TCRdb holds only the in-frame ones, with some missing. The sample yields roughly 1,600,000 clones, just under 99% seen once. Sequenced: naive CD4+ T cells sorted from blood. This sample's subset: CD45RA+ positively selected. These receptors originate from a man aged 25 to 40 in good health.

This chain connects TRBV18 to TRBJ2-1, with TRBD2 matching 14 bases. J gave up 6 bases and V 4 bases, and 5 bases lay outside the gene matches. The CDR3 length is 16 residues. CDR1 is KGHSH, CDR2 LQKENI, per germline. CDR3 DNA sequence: TGTGCCAGCTCACAAGGACTAGCGGGAGGACCCAATGAGCAGTTCTTC. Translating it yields CASSQGLAGGPNEQFF.

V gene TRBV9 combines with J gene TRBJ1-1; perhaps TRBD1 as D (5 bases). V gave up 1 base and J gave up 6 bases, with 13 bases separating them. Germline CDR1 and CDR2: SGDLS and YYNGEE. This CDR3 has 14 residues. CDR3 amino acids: CASSVSVVGAEAFF. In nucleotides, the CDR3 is TGTGCCAGCAGCGTATCCGTGGTGGGGGCTGAAGCTTTCTTT. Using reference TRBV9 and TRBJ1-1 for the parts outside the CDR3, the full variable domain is DSGVTQTPKHLITATGQRVTLRCSPRSGDLSVYWYQQSLDQGLQFLIQYYNGEERAKGNILERFSAQQFPDLHSELNLSSLELGDSALYFCASSVSVVGAEAFFGQGTRLTVV.

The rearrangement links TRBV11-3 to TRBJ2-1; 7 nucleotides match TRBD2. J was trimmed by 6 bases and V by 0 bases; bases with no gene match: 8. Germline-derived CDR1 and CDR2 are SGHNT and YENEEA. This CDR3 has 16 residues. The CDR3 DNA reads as TGTGCCAGCAGCTTAGACTGGACTAGTAGATTCAATGAGCAGTTCTTC. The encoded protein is CASSLDWTSRFNEQFF. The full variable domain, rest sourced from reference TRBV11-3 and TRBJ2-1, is EAGVVQSPRYKIIEKKQPVAFWCNPISGHNTLYWYLQNLGQGPELLIRYENEEAVDDSQLPKDRFSAERLKGVDSTLKIQPAELGDSAVYLCASSLDWTSRFNEQFFGPGTRLTVL.

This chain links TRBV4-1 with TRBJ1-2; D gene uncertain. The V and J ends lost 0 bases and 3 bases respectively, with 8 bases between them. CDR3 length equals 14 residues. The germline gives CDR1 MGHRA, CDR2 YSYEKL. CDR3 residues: CASSQDRRYYGYTF. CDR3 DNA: TGCGCCAGCAGCCAAGACAGGAGATACTATGGCTACACCTTC.

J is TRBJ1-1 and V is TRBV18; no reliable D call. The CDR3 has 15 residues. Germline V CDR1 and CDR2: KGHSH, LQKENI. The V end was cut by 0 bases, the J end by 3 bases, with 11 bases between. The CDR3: CASSPPGPRDTEAFF. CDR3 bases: TGTGCCAGCTCACCACCCGGGCCCCGGGACACTGAAGCTTTCTTT.